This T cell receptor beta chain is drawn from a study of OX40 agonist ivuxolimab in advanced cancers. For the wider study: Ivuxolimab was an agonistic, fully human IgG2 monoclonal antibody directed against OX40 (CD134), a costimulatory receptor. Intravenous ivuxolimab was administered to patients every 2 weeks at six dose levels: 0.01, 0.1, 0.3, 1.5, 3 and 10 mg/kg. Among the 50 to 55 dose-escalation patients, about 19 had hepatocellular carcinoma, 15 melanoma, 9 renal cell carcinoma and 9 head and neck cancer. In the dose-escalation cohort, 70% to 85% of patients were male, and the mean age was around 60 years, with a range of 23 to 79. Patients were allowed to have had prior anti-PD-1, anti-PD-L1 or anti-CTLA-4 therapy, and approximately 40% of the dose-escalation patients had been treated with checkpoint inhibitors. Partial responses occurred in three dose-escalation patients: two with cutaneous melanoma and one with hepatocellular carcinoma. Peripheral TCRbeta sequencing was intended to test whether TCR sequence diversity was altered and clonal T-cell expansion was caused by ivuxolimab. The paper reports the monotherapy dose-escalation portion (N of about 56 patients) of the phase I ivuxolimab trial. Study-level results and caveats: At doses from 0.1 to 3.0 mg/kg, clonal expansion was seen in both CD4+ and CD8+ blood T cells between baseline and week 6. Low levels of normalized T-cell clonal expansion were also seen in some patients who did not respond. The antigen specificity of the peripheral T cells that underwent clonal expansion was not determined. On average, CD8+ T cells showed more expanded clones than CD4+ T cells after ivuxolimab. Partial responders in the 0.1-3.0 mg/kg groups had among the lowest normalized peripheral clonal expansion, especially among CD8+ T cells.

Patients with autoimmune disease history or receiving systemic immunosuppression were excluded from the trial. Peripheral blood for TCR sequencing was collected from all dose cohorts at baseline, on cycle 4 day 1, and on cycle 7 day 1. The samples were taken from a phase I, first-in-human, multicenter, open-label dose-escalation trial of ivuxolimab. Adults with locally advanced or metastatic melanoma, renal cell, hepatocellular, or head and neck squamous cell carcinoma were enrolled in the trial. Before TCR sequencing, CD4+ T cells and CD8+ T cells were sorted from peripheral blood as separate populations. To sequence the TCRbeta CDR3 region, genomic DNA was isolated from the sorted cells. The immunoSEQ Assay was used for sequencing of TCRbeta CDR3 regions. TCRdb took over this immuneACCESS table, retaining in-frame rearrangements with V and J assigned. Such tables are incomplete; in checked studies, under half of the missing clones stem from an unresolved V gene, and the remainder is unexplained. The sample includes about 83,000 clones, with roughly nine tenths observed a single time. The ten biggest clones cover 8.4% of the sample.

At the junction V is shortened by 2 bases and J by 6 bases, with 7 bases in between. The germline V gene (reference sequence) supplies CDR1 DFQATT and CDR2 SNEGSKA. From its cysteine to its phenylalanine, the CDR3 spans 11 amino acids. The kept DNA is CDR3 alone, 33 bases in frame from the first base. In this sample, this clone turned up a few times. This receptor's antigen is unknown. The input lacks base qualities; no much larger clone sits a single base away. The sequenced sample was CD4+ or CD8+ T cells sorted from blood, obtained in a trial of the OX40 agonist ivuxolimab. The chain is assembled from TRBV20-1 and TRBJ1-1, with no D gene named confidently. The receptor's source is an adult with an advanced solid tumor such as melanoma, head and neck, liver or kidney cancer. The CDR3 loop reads CSARTGAEAFF. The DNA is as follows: TGCAGTGCTAGAACCGGGGCTGAAGCTTTCTTT.